This T cell receptor beta chain was captured by sequencing in a study of blood T cell repertoires in COVID-19 (dated by TCRdb to 2020 to 2022). General notes on the study: Samples from collaborators originated in the United States, Italy and Spain and spanned both the acute and convalescent phases of COVID-19. The repertoires were released in a freely available public database intended as a resource for research on the immune response to SARS-CoV-2. HLA class I and class II types, where available, came from metadata supplied by the sample provider rather than from assay-based typing. The dataset comprised deeply sampled blood TCRbeta repertoires from subjects exposed to, actively infected with, or recovered from COVID-19. Nearly every sample came with metadata listing a de-identified subject ID, COVID-19 status, age in years and sex. The material from the prospective study consisted of cDNA or gDNA derived from T cells, B-cell-depleted T cells, or PBMCs. Samples came from the ongoing ImmuneRACE study (first 160 participants) plus 1,254 subjects from 6 global collaborators.

This clone has only a few counts. Its antigen is not yet known. One base away there is no much larger clone; base qualities are not given. Broader findings and caveats from the paper: The quantity of clinical and demographic metadata differed by source and by participant and was supplied without curation.

At one collaborating source in Seattle, patients were enrolled during active infection and were followed longitudinally through the course of disease. Collaborating institutions collected whole blood in K2EDTA tubes following their own protocols. For TCRbeta analysis, collaborator samples were shipped as frozen whole blood, as isolated PBMCs, or as DNA extracted from either sample type. TCRbeta CDR3 regions were amplified from genomic DNA using the immunoSEQ Assay, a bias-controlled multiplex PCR. The authors' analysis ran thus. Within the assay, amplification of reference gene primers was used to estimate how many nucleated cells each sample contained. Sequence reads were collapsed and filtered to measure the absolute abundance of every unique TCRbeta CDR3 rearrangement. Productive Simpson clonality was computed per sample as the square root of Simpson's diversity index over productive rearrangements. Sourced from immuneACCESS, this table was stored by TCRdb with only in-frame sequences that have V and J called. A share of the clones is absent; for the studies checked, an unresolved V gene accounts for under half, and the remainder has no known explanation. V and J calls and clone size are given by that table; D and trimming were obtained from the DNA. Across this sample there are about 390,000 clones, with more than 75% seen only once. The ten biggest clones cover 2.3% of the sample.

V trim: 8 bases; J trim: 8 bases; unmatched bases: 11. The germline V gene (reference sequence) yields SEHNR for CDR1 and FQNEAQ for CDR2. Reading from cysteine to phenylalanine, the CDR3 counts 14 amino acids. Only the CDR3 DNA stays, 42 bases, in frame from base 1. The chain uses TRBV7-9 and TRBJ2-1, and 8 junction bases match TRBD2. This receptor was taken from a woman aged 60-75 years with COVID-19, enrolled during active disease. Sequencing was done on a sample of peripheral blood. The DNA sequence is given as TGTGCCAGCTCGGGGGGGCAGGGGCTAGATGAGCAGTTCTTC. Protein translation: CASSGGQGLDEQFF.